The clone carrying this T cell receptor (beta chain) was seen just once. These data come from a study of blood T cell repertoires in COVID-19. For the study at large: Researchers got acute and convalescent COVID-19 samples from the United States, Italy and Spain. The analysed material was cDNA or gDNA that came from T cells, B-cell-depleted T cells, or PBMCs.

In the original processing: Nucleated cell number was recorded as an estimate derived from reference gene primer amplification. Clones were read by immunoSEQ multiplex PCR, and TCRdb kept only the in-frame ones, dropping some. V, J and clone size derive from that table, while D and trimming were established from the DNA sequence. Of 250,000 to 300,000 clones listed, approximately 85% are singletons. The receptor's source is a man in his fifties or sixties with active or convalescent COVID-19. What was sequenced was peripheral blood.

This CDR3 reads CASSLASRGNQPQHF. CDR3 nucleotide sequence: TGTGCCAGCAGCTTAGCGTCCAGGGGCAATCAGCCCCAGCATTTT. V is TRBV7-2 and J is TRBJ1-5; D possibly corresponds to TRBD1 (5 bases). The ends were cut back, 0 bases at V and 2 bases at J, with 8 bases in the middle. Germline CDR1 and CDR2: SGHTA and FQGNSA. CDR3 length: 15 residues.